This record concerns one T cell receptor beta chain sequence. The V segment lost 4 bases and the J segment 4 bases; nucleotides outside the gene matches: 6. This CDR3 comprises 15 residues. Germline assignment: CDR1 MGHRA and CDR2 YSYEKL. Only in-frame clones appear in the TCRdb table, and some are missing; sequencing was by immunoSEQ multiplex PCR. This sample has 68,000 or so clones; roughly 85% occur once, and the top ten carry around 32%. These data are taken from a study of blood T cell repertoires in COVID-19. Specimen: peripheral blood. The chain couples TRBV4-1 to TRBJ2-7; 11 bases fit TRBD1. This clonotype was obtained from a human donor in a cohort sampled during active COVID-19. DNA of the CDR3: TGCGCCAGCAGCCTGGGACAGGGGGATGTTTACGAGCAGTACTTC. This codes for CASSLGQGDVYEQYF.